These 4 T cell receptor beta chains share one sample of origin, sequenced in a study of cytomegalovirus exposure and HLA in healthy donors (dated by TCRdb to the late 2010s). Library preparation employed the immunoSEQ multiplex PCR assay. For the multiplex PCR, a mixture combining 60 forward primers for TCR Vbeta segments and 13 reverse primers for TCR Jbeta segments was used. TCRdb obtained this table from immuneACCESS and retained in-frame rearrangements with V and J assigned. These tables miss some clones; where compared with another copy, unresolved V genes account for less than half of the shortfall, and the remainder is unexplained. A total of about 98,000 clones appear in this sample, over 80% of them only once. More than 3% of the sample lies in the top ten. Sequenced input: PBMCs. These receptors were obtained from a female donor in good health and CMV-seropositive.

The genes are TRBV7-9 and TRBJ2-3; 9 bases align to TRBD2. The CDR3 is made up of 16 amino acids. With V trimmed by 0 bases and J by 4 bases, 5 bases remained unmatched. Germline loops: CDR1 SEHNR, CDR2 FQNEAQ (reference sequence). The CDR3 bases are TGTGCCAGCAGCTTAGCTCTTGCTAGCGGGGCAGATACGCAGTATTTT. Translating it yields CASSLALASGADTQYF.

The V gene is TRBV4-1, the J gene TRBJ2-7, with TRBD2 identical over 7 bases. V trimming: 1 base; J trimming: 12 bases; junction bases outside the gene matches: 24. This CDR3 contains 18 residues. Germline CDR1 is MGHRA and CDR2 is YSYEKL. This CDR3 is CASSQGSLGAGTALARYF. The DNA for the CDR3 is TGCGCCAGCAGCCAAGGTTCGCTGGGAGCGGGAACCGCCCTAGCACGGTACTTC.

The chain couples TRBV30 to TRBJ1-5; possible D gene TRBD1, 5 bases. Per the germline V gene, CDR1 is GTSNPN and CDR2 is SVGIG (reference sequence). The V gene lost 2 bases and the J gene lost 6 bases, with 11 bases spanning the gap. This CDR3 is built from 13 residues. In nucleotides, the CDR3 is TGTGCCTGGAGTTCGGGGGTAAGTCAGCCCCAGCATTTT. Encoded protein: CAWSSGVSQPQHF.

The chain joins TRBV4-1 to TRBJ2-1, with 9 positions matching TRBD2. Germline V gene lookup returns CDR1 MGHRA and CDR2 YSYEKL. CDR3 length: 16 amino acids. With 1 base clipped from V and 4 bases from J, the junction kept 5 bases outside the gene matches. The CDR3 DNA follows: TGCGCCAGCAGCCAAGTTTTAGCGGGAGAGTACAATGAGCAGTTCTTC. It is translated as CASSQVLAGEYNEQFF.